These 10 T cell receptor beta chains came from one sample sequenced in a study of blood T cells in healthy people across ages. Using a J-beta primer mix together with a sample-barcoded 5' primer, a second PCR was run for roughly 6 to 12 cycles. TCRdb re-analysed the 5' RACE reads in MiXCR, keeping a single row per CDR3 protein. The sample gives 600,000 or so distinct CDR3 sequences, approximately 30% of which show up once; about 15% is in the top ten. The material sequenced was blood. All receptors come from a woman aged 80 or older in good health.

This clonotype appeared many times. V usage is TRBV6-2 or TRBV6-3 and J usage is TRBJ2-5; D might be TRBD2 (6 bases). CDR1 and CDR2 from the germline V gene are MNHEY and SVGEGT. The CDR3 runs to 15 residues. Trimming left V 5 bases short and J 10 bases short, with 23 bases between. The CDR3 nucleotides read TGTGCCAGCAGTGCCCTGGGCGGGATCGCTCTGGACCAGTACTTC. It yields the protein CASSALGGIALDQYF.

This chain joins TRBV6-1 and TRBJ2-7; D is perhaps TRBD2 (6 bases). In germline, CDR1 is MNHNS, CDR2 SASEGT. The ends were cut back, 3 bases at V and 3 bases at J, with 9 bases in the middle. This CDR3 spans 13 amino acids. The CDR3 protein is CASSDGGNYEQYF. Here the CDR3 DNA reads TGTGCCAGCAGTGACGGGGGTAACTACGAGCAGTACTTC.

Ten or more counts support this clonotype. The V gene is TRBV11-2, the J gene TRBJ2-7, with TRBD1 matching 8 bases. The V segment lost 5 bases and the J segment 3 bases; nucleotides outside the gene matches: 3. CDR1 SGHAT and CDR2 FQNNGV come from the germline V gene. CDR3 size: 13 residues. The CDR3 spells CASSRDRLYEQYF. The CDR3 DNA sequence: TGTGCCAGCAGCCGGGACAGGCTCTACGAGCAGTACTTC.

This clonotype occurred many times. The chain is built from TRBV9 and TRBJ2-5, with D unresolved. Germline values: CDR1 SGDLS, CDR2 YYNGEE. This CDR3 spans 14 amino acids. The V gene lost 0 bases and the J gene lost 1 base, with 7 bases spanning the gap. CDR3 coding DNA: TGTGCCAGCAGCGTAGGTCTCGGCCAAGAGACCCAGTACTTC. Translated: CASSVGLGQETQYF.

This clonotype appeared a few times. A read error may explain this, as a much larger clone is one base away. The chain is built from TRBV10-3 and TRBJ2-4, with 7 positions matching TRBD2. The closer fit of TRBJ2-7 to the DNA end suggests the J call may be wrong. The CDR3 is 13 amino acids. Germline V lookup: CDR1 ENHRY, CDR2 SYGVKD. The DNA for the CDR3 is TGTGCCATCGGTGCGGGGGAACCCTACGAGCAGTACTTC. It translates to CAIGAGEPYEQYF.

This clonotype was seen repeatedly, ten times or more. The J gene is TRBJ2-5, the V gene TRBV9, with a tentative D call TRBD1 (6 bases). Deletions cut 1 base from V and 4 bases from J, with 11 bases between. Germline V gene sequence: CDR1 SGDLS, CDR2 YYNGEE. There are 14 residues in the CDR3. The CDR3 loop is CASSVSRGVETQYF. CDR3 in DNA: TGTGCCAGCAGCGTAAGCAGGGGAGTAGAGACCCAGTACTTC.

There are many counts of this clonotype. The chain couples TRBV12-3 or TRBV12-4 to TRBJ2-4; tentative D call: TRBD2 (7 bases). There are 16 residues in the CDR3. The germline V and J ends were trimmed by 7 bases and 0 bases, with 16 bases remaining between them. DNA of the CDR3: TGTGCCAGCAAGGTTTCGGGGGGCGCAGCCAAAAACATTCAGTACTTC. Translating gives CASKVSGGAAKNIQYF.

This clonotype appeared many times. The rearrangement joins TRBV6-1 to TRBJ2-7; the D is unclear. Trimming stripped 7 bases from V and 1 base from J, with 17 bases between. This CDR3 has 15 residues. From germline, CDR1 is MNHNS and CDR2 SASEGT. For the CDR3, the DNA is TGTGCCAGCAAACGATATCAGGTTGGTTCCTACGAGCAGTACTTC. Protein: CASKRYQVGSYEQYF.

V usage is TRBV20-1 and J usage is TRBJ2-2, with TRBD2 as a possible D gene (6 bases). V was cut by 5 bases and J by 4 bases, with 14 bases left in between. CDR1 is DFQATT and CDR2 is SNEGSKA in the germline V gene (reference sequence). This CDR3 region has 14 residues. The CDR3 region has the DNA TGCAGTGCTCCCACTCCCGGGGGCACCGGGGAGCTGTTTTTT. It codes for CSAPTPGGTGELFF.

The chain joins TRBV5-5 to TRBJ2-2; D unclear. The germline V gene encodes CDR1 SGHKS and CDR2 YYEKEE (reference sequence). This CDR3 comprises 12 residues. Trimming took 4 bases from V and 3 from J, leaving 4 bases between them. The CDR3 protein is CASSTDTGELFF. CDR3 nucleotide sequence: TGTGCCAGCAGCACCGACACCGGGGAGCTGTTTTTT.